Here is one TCR beta chain with its context. The target antigen is unknown. In making TCR cDNA, 5'RACE template switching added a universal primer site and UMIs to it. From the 5' RACE reads, TCRdb called clonotypes with MiXCR, one entry per CDR3 protein. The table shows approximately 350,000 distinct CDR3 sequences, with around 10% occurring only once. V was cut by 0 bases and J by 7 bases, with 10 bases left in between. The CDR3 runs to 14 residues. Germline CDR1 and CDR2: MNHEY and SVGAGI. This sample is part of a study of T cells after yellow fever vaccination. Across the study: The fractions with low cell numbers were processed using SMART-Seq v4 Ultra Low Input. Study findings and constraints: Post-booster repertoires again held most primary-vaccination clones (about 95% CD4, roughly 89% CD8). Weaker in magnitude, the secondary response showed a faster peak on day 5 versus 15.

Source: PBMCs, taken on the day of the first yellow fever vaccination. This TCR came from a young man who received the YFV17D yellow fever vaccine. This rearrangement joins TRBV6-5 to TRBJ1-5; D not resolved. As DNA, the CDR3 is TGTGCCAGCAGTTACTCGAGGGAGGGCCAGCCCCAGCATTTT. It yields the protein CASSYSREGQPQHF.